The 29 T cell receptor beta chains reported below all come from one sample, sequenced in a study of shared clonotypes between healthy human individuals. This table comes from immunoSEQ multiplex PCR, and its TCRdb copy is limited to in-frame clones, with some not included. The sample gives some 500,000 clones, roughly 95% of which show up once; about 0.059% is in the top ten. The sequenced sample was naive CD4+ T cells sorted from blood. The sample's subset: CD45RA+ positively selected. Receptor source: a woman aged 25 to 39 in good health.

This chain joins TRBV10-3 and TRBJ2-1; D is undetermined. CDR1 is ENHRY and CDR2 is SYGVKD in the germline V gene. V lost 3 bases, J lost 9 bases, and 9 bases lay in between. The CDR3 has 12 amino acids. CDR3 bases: TGTGCCATCAGTGACATAGGGCGTGAGCAGTTCTTC. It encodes CAISDIGREQFF.

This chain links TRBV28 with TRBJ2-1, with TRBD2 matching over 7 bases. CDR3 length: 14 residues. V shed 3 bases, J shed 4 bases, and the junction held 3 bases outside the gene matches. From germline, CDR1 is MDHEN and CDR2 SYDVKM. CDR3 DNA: TGTGCCAGCAGTTTGGCTAGCGGATACAATGAGCAGTTCTTC. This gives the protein CASSLASGYNEQFF.

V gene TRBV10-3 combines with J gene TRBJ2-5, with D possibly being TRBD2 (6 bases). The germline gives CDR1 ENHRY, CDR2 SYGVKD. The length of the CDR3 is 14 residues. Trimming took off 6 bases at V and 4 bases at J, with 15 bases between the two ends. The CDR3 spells CAIRSSATVETQYF. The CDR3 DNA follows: TGTGCCATCAGATCTAGCGCTACGGTAGAGACCCAGTACTTC.

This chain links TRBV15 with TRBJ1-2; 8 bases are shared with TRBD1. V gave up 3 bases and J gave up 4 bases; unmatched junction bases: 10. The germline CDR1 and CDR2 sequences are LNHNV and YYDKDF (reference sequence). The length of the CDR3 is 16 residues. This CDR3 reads CATSRSSGGAGYGYTF. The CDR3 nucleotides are TGTGCCACCAGCAGGTCTTCAGGGGGCGCCGGCTATGGCTACACCTTC.

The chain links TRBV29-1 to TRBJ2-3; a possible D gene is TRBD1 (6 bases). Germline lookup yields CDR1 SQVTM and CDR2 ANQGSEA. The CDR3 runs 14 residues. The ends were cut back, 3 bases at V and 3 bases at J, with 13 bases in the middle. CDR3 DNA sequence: TGCAGCGTTGATCGGCGCCAGGGGACAGATACGCAGTATTTT. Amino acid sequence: CSVDRRQGTDTQYF.

The CDR3: CAWSSGREGELFF. The CDR3 DNA sequence: TGTGCCTGGAGTTCAGGGCGGGAAGGGGAGCTGTTTTTT. This chain connects TRBV30 to TRBJ2-2, with a weak D call TRBD2 (6 bases). The CDR3 sequence is 13 residues long. The V gene lost 2 bases and the J gene lost 8 bases, with 12 bases spanning the gap. The germline gives CDR1 GTSNPN, CDR2 SVGIG (reference sequence).

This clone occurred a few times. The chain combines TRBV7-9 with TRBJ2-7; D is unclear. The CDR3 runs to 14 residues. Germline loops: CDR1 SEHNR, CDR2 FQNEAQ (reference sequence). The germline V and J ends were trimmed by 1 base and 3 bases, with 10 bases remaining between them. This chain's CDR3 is CASSLGSRYYEQYF. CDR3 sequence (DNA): TGTGCCAGCAGCTTAGGCTCGAGATACTACGAGCAGTACTTC.

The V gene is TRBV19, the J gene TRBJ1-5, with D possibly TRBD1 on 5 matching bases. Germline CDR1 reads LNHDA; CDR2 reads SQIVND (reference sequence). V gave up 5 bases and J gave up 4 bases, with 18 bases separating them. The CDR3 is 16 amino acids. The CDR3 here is CASSGEGSIRNQPQHF. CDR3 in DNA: TGTGCCAGTAGTGGGGAGGGGTCAATCAGAAATCAGCCCCAGCATTTT.

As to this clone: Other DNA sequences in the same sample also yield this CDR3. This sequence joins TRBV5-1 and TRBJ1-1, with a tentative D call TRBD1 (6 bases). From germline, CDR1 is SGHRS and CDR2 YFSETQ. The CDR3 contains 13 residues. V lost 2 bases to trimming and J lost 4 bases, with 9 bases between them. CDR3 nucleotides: TGCGCCAGCAGCTTAGGAGGGGGCACTGAAGCTTTCTTT. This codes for CASSLGGGTEAFF.

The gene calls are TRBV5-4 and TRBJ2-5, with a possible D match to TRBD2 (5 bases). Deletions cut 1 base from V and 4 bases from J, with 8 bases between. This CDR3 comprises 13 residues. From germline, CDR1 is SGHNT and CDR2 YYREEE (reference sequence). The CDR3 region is CASSLRGGETQYF. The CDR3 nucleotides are TGTGCCAGCAGCTTGCGCGGAGGAGAGACCCAGTACTTC.

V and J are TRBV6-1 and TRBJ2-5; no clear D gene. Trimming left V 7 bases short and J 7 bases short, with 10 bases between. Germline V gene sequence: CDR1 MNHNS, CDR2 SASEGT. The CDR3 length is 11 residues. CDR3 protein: CASILYGTQYF. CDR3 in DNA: TGTGCCAGCATTCTCTATGGGACCCAGTACTTC.

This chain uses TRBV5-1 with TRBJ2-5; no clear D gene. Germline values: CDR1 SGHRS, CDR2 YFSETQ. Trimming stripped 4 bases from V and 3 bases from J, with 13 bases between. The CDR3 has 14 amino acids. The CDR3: CASSLYPAKETQYF. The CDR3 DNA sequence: TGCGCCAGCAGCCTTTACCCAGCAAAAGAGACCCAGTACTTC.

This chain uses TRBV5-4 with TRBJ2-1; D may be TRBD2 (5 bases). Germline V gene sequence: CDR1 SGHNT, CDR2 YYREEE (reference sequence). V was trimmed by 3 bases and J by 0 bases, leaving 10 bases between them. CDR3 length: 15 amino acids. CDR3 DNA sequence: TGTGCCAGCAGCTCGTCGGGGAGCTCCTACAATGAGCAGTTCTTC. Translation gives CASSSSGSSYNEQFF. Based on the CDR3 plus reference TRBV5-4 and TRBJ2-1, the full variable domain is ETGVTQSPTHLIKTRGQQVTLRCSSQSGHNTVSWYQQALGQGPQFIFQYYREEENGRGNFPPRFSGLQFPNYSSELNVNALELDDSALYLCASSSSGSSYNEQFFGPGTRLTVL.

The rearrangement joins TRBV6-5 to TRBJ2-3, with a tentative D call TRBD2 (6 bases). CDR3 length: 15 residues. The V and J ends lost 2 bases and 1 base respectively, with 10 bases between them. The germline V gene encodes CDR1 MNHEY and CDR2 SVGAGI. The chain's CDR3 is CASSYAGTRTDTQYF. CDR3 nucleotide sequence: TGTGCCAGCAGTTACGCGGGGACCCGCACAGATACGCAGTATTTT.

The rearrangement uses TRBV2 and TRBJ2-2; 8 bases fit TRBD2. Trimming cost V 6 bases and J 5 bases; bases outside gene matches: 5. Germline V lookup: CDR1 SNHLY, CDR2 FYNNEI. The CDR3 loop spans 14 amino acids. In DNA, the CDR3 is TGTGCCAGCAGGGGACTAGGAGGGACCGGGGAGCTGTTTTTT. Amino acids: CASRGLGGTGELFF.

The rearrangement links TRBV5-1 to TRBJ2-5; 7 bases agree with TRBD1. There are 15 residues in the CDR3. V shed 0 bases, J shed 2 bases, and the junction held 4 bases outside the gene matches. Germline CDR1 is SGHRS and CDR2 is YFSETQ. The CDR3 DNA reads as TGCGCCAGCAGCTTGGGGCAGGGGGTACAAGAGACCCAGTACTTC. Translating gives CASSLGQGVQETQYF.

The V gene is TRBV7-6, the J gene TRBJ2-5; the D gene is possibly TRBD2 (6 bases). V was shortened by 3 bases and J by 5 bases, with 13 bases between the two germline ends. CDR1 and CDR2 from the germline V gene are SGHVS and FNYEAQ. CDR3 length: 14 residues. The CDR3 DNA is TGTGCCAGCAGCTTTGAAGGGACTTGGGAGACCCAGTACTTC. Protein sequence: CASSFEGTWETQYF.

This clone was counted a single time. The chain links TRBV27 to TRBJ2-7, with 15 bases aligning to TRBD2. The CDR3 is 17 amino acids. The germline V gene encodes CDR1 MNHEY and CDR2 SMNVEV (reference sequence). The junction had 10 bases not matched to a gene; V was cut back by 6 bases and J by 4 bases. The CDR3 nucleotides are TGTGCCAGCAGGCCGGGACTAGCGGGAGGCTCGGGGTACGAGCAGTACTTC. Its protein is CASRPGLAGGSGYEQYF.

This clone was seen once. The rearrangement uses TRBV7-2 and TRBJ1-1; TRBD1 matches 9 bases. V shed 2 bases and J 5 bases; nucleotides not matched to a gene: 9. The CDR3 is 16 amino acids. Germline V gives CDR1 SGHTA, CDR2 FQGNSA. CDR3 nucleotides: TGTGCCAGCAGCTTATGGGGACAGGGCTCGAGGACTGAAGCTTTCTTT. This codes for CASSLWGQGSRTEAFF.

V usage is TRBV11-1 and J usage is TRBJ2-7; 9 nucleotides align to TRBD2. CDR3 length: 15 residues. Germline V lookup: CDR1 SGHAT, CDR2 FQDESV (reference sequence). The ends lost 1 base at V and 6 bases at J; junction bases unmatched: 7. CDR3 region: CASSLGVAGGIEQYF. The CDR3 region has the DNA TGTGCCAGCAGCTTAGGCGTGGCGGGAGGGATCGAGCAGTACTTC.

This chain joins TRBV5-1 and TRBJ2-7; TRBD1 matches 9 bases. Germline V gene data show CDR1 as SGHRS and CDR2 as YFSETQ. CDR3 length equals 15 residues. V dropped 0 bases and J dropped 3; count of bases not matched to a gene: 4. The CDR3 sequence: CASSLAGQGIYEQYF. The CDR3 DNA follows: TGCGCCAGCAGCTTGGCAGGACAGGGGATCTACGAGCAGTACTTC.

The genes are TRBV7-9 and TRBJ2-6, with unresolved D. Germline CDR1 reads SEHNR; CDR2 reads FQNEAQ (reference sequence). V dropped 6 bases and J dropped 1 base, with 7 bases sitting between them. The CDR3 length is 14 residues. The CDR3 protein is CASRSGSGANVLTF. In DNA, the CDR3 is TGTGCCAGCAGGAGTGGGTCTGGGGCCAACGTCCTGACTTTC.

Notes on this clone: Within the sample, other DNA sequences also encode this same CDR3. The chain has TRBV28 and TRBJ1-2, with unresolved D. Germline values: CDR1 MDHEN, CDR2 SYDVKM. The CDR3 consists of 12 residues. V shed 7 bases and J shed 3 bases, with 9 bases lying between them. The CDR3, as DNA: TGTGCCAGCACTCCCTCGGACTATGGCTACACCTTC. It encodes CASTPSDYGYTF.

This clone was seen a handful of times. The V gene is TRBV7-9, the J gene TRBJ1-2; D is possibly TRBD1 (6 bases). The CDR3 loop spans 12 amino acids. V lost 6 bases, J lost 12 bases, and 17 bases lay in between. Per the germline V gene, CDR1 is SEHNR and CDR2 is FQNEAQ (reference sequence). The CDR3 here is CASSPAGAENTF. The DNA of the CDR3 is TGTGCCAGCAGTCCCGCGGGGGCGGAGAACACCTTC.

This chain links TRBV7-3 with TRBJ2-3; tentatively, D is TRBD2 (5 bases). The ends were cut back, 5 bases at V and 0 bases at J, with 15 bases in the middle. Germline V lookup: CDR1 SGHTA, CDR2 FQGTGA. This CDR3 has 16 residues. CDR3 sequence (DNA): TGTGCCAGCAGCCCACTCGGCGGGCCTAGCACAGATACGCAGTATTTT. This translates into CASSPLGGPSTDTQYF.

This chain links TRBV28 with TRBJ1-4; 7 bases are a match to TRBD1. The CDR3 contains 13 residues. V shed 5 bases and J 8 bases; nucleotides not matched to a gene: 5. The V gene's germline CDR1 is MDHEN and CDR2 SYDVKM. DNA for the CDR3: TGTGCCAGCAGTCAGGGGGACAGAGAAAAACTGTTTTTT. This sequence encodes CASSQGDREKLFF. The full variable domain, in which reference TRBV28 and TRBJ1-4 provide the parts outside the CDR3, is DVKVTQSSRYLVKRTGEKVFLECVQDMDHENMFWYRQDPGLGLRLIYFSYDVKMKEKGDIPEGYSVSREKKERFSLILESASTNQTSMYLCASSQGDREKLFFGSGTQLSVL.

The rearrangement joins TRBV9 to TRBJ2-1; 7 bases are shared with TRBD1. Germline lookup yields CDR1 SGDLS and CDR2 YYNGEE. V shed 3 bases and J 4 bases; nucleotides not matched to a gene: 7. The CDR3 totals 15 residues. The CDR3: CASSARDRIYNEQFF. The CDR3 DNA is TGTGCCAGCAGCGCCCGGGACAGAATATACAATGAGCAGTTCTTC.

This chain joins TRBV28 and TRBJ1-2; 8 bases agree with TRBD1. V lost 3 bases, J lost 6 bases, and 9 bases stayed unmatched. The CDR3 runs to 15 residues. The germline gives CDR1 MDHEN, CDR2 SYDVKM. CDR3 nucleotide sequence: TGTGCCAGCAGTTTTAGGGGCAGGGGGCGCGATGGCTACACCTTC. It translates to CASSFRGRGRDGYTF.

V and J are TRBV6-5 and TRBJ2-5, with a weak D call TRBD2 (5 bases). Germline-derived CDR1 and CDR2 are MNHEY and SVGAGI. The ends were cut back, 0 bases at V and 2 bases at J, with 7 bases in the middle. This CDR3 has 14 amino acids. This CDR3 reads CASSYSSGQETQYF. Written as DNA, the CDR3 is TGTGCCAGCAGTTACTCTTCGGGGCAAGAGACCCAGTACTTC.